The rows below give T cell receptor beta chains drawn from one sample of a study of early T cells in non-severe SARS-CoV-2 infection. TCRdb redid the calling of the 5' RACE reads with MiXCR, one entry per CDR3 protein. The data contain approximately 97,000 distinct CDR3 sequences, less than 15% of them singletons. The source material was whole blood. These receptors all come from an adult who was a healthcare worker with PCR-confirmed SARS-CoV-2 infection or an uninfected control (not recorded which). CDR3s leave out the opening cysteine and the closing phenylalanine or tryptophan. The order of the fields is V gene, J gene, CDR3 protein.

TRBV20-1,TRBJ2-7,SARAGVGVEQY
TRBV28,TRBJ2-7,ASSLGQVLNEQY
TRBV20-1,TRBJ2-1,SAHGASGSYNEQF
TRBV20-1,TRBJ2-1,SAKLAGVHEQF
TRBV6-6,TRBJ2-7,ASSYGAGAEQY
TRBV7-2,TRBJ2-6,ASSAYPAGANVLT
TRBV6-2/TRBV6-3,TRBJ2-6,ASSYEDSGANVLT
TRBV27,TRBJ1-1,ASGPSRTGPEGLNTEAF
TRBV6-5,TRBJ1-1,ASSYGGAWTEAF
TRBV15,TRBJ2-1,ATSRDRWDEQF
TRBV20-1,TRBJ2-5,SATKRGQETQY
TRBV6-5,TRBJ2-2,ASKPVMSGELF
TRBV10-3,TRBJ2-7,AISESGISYEQY
TRBV20-1,TRBJ1-6,SAYRGSYNSPLH
TRBV28,TRBJ2-1,ASKDRRTENEQF
TRBV20-1,TRBJ1-1,SAHSNTEAF
TRBV6-5,TRBJ1-1,ASRGPGTGPTEAF
TRBV12-3/TRBV12-4,TRBJ1-2,ASSGRQGLFYGYT
TRBV4-1,TRBJ2-3,ASSLGTNTDTQY
TRBV4-1,TRBJ2-1,ASSHGNYNEQF
TRBV20-1,TRBJ2-5,SAGGTGGLETQY
TRBV5-1,TRBJ2-3,ASSLGGSEDTQY
TRBV20-1,TRBJ1-5,SATPTQGDSNQPQH
TRBV7-9,TRBJ2-6,ASSSRILSSSGANVLT
TRBV6-6,TRBJ1-1,ASFRQADTEAF
TRBV9,TRBJ1-1,ASSVGLPPNTEAF
TRBV29-1,TRBJ2-7,SVDVGPSYEQY
TRBV9,TRBJ2-2,ASSIMGQGTGELF
TRBV3-1,TRBJ2-7,ASSPTGRPYEQY
TRBV19,TRBJ1-2,ASSITALPQNGYT
TRBV6-5,TRBJ1-2,ASSSDRALGYT
TRBV6-1,TRBJ1-5,ASSGVRGIGLGNQPQH
TRBV12-3/TRBV12-4,TRBJ2-1,ASRPSLPGVPTATDEQF
TRBV9,TRBJ2-1,ASSVAGGNEQF
TRBV11-1,TRBJ2-5,ASSFGLTGGQETQY
TRBV6-5,TRBJ2-3,ASSYSKSGADTQY
TRBV20-1,TRBJ2-5,SARGTSGQETQY
TRBV20-1,TRBJ2-1,SARAPQRGYNEQF
TRBV28,TRBJ2-7,ASEGVATGEDEQY
TRBV4-3,TRBJ2-7,ASSQTPKIEGAYEQY
TRBV2,TRBJ2-5,ASDPQETQY
TRBV6-5,TRBJ2-7,ASSYVARGGEQY
TRBV27,TRBJ2-1,ASSLSAGSSYNEQF
TRBV7-9,TRBJ2-7,ASSRTGPYEQY
TRBV18,TRBJ2-7,ASSPLSGASYEQY
TRBV9,TRBJ2-1,ASSVGPAYNEQF
TRBV30,TRBJ1-6,AWSEDSNSPLH
TRBV20-1,TRBJ2-7,SAPGTSNNYEQY
TRBV7-9,TRBJ2-5,ASSLSETQY
TRBV7-9,TRBJ1-2,ASSRPGLPTYGYT
TRBV10-1,TRBJ2-3,ARPGGSGTDTQY
TRBV11-2,TRBJ2-7,ASSLGAGDYEQY
TRBV4-1,TRBJ2-7,ASSVLAGGATAYEQY
TRBV4-1,TRBJ2-1,ASSRGTGGEQF
TRBV6-5,TRBJ2-1,ASSYLLAGGPNEQF
TRBV18,TRBJ2-5,ASSQRTVQETQY
TRBV21-1,TRBJ2-1,ASTPSRPNEQF
TRBV28,TRBJ2-7,ASSRRGLGYEQY
TRBV2,TRBJ1-5,ASREGMGPQH